This T cell receptor beta chain was obtained from a study of CD8 T cells in ankylosing spondylitis. Study observations and caveats: Past research had described some motif variants in reactive arthritis synovial fluid and blood. Within ankylosing spondylitis blood, a TCR beta motif made up of several highly homologous variants appeared to be characteristic. Disease-linked clones were reportedly significantly enriched in matched ankylosing spondylitis synovial fluid.

In TCRdb, the 5' RACE reads were re-called with MiXCR into one record per CDR3 protein. The data contain just under 350,000 distinct CDR3 sequences, about 15% of them singletons. This clonotype has a count of ten or more. What it binds is unknown. Trimming removed 3 bases at V and 9 bases at J, with 18 bases between. The V gene's germline CDR1 is SQVTM and CDR2 ANQGSEA. The CDR3 has 14 residues. This TCR derives from a male donor with ankylosing spondylitis or in good health (not recorded which). The sequencing input was blood, either unsorted or a sorted T cell fraction (not recorded which). The chain employs TRBV29-1 and TRBJ2-1, with D perhaps TRBD1 (5 bases). The chain's CDR3 is CSVEGQGRTREQFF. In nucleotides, the CDR3 is TGCAGCGTTGAGGGTCAGGGTAGGACGCGTGAGCAGTTCTTC.